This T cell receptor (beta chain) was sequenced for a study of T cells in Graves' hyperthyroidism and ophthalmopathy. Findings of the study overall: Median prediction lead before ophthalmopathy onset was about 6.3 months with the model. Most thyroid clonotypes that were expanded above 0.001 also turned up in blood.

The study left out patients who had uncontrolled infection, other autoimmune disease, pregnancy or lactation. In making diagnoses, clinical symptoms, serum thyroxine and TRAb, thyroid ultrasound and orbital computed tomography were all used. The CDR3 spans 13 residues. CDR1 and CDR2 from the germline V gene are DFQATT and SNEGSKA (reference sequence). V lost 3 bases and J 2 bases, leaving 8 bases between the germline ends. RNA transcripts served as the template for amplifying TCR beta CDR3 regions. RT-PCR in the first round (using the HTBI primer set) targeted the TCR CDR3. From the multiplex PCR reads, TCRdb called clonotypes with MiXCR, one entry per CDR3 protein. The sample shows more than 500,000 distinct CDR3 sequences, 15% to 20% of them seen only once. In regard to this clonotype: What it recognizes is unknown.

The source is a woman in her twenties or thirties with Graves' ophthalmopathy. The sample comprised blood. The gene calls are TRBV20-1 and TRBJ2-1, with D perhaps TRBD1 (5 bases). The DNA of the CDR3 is TGCAGTGCTAGTCCAGGGCCCTACAATGAGCAGTTCTTC. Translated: CSASPGPYNEQFF.